Below, 32 T cell receptor beta chains from the same sample are listed, as sequenced in a study of cytomegalovirus exposure and HLA in healthy donors. Use of 60 Vbeta and 13 Jbeta primers characterized the PCR. TCRdb keeps only in-frame clones here, not all; method: immunoSEQ multiplex PCR. This repertoire includes over 110,000 clones. Sequenced: PBMCs. These receptors all come from a male donor in good health and CMV-seronegative.

The genes are TRBV4-2 and TRBJ2-6; D is perhaps TRBD2 (7 bases). V dropped 1 base and J dropped 4 bases, with 26 bases sitting between them. In germline, CDR1 is LGHNA, CDR2 YNFKEQ. This CDR3 has 21 residues. The CDR3 DNA sequence: TGTGCCAGCAGCCAAGTAGGGAGGGGGTACGCAGTCGACCTCGGGGCCAACGTCCTGACTTTC. Translating gives CASSQVGRGYAVDLGANVLTF.

The rearrangement links TRBV28 to TRBJ1-1; 7 nucleotides agree with TRBD1. CDR1 and CDR2 (germline): MDHEN, SYDVKM. The CDR3 spans 10 residues. V gave up 10 bases and J gave up 8 bases; unmatched junction bases: 4. CDR3: CATPDREAFF. CDR3 bases: TGTGCCACCCCGGACAGGGAAGCTTTCTTT.

The gene calls are TRBV5-1 and TRBJ2-5; no reliable D call. The J call is uncertain, as TRBJ2-7 better fits the DNA end. Per the germline V gene, CDR1 is SGHRS and CDR2 is YFSETQ. The CDR3 is 14 residues long. Here the CDR3 reads CASSLVRRPYEQYF. CDR3 nucleotide sequence: TGCGCCAGCAGCTTAGTTAGGAGACCCTACGAGCAGTACTTC.

The rearrangement joins TRBV6-5 to TRBJ2-5; maybe TRBD1 (6 bases). Per the germline V gene, CDR1 is MNHEY and CDR2 is SVGAGI. The ends were cut back, 5 bases at V and 0 bases at J, with 10 bases in the middle. The CDR3 runs 14 residues. CDR3 amino acids: CASSDRTDQETQYF. The CDR3 DNA follows: TGTGCCAGCAGTGACCGGACAGACCAAGAGACCCAGTACTTC.

The V gene is TRBV11-2, the J gene TRBJ1-1; 7 nucleotides match TRBD1. V trimming: 11 bases; J trimming: 5 bases; junction bases outside the gene matches: 8. The germline V gene has CDR1 SGHAT and CDR2 FQNNGV. The CDR3 length is 12 residues. CDR3 residues: CASQGLITEAFF. In DNA form, the CDR3 reads TGTGCCTCACAGGGGTTGATAACTGAAGCTTTCTTT.

CDR3 residues: CASSHNRDRNNYGYTF. The CDR3 DNA sequence: TGTGCCAGCAGCCATAACCGGGACAGGAATAACTATGGCTACACCTTC. The chain employs TRBV14 and TRBJ1-2; 8 bases agree with TRBD1. The V segment lost 3 bases and the J segment 1 base; nucleotides outside the gene matches: 7. Germline V CDR1 and CDR2: SGHDN, FVKESK. The CDR3 extends over 16 amino acids.

The chain employs TRBV7-6 and TRBJ1-4; D may be TRBD1 (5 bases). This CDR3 has 13 amino acids. V lost 5 bases, J lost 7 bases, and 11 bases lay in between. Looked up from germline, CDR1 is SGHVS and CDR2 is FNYEAQ. DNA for the CDR3: TGTGCCAGCAGCCCAGCGCAGGGTGAAAAACTGTTTTTT. Its translation: CASSPAQGEKLFF. The whole variable domain, remainder taken from reference TRBV7-6 and TRBJ1-4, is GAGVSQSPRYKVTKRGQDVALRCDPISGHVSLYWYRQALGQGPEFLTYFNYEAQQDKSGLPNDRFSAERPEGSISTLTIQRTEQRDSAMYRCASSPAQGEKLFFGSGTQLSVL.

The CDR3 bases are TGCGCCAGCAGTAGTAACACCGGGGGGACTGAAGCTTTCTTT. It translates to CASSSNTGGTEAFF. The chain is built from TRBV5-1 and TRBJ1-1; a possible D gene is TRBD1 (5 bases). Germline CDR1 reads SGHRS; CDR2 reads YFSETQ. V lost 5 bases, J lost 5 bases, and 16 bases lay in between. This CDR3 spans 14 amino acids.

In DNA form, the CDR3 reads TGTGCCAGCAGAGGGACTATTGCGGGCGTTATGGGGACCCAGTACTTC. This sequence encodes CASRGTIAGVMGTQYF. J is TRBJ2-5 and V is TRBV27; 7 nucleotides align to TRBD2. Germline V CDR1 and CDR2: MNHEY, SMNVEV (reference sequence). V dropped 6 bases and J dropped 7; count of bases not matched to a gene: 17. CDR3 length: 16 amino acids.

The chain uses TRBV7-2 and TRBJ2-7, with TRBD2 as a possible D gene (5 bases). Germline V gives CDR1 SGHTA, CDR2 FQGNSA. There are 15 residues in the CDR3. V was shortened by 1 base and J by 5 bases, with 15 bases between the two germline ends. The CDR3 region has the DNA TGTGCCAGCAGCTTAGTCGCCCGACGGGAAAACGAGCAGTACTTC. This codes for CASSLVARRENEQYF.

The V gene is TRBV6-5, the J gene TRBJ1-1, with a weak D call TRBD1 (5 bases). The CDR3 totals 11 residues. Trimming pared 2 bases from V and 11 bases from J, leaving 9 bases between. Germline lookup yields CDR1 MNHEY and CDR2 SVGAGI. The CDR3 reads CASSYGGWAFF. DNA of the CDR3: TGTGCCAGCAGTTACGGGGGGTGGGCTTTCTTT.

The V and J genes are TRBV9 and TRBJ2-1; TRBD1 agrees at 9 bases. The CDR3 is 18 amino acids. After removal of 4 bases from V and 4 bases from J, the junction contained 15 bases not matched to a gene. Looked up from germline, CDR1 is SGDLS and CDR2 is YYNGEE. The CDR3 DNA is TGTGCCAGCAGCCCCTATTTGAAGGGACAGGGACAATACAATGAGCAGTTCTTC. Amino acids: CASSPYLKGQGQYNEQFF.

CDR3 nucleotides: TGTGCCAGCAGCTCGGACAGGAACGAGCAGTACTTC. This encodes CASSSDRNEQYF. This sequence joins TRBV5-6 and TRBJ2-7; 7 bases match TRBD1. Germline V gene lookup returns CDR1 SGHDT and CDR2 YYEEEE. V gave up 3 bases and J gave up 5 bases; unmatched junction bases: 2. The CDR3 is 12 residues long.

The chain combines TRBV19 with TRBJ2-5; 16 bases match TRBD2. Germline V gene lookup returns CDR1 LNHDA and CDR2 SQIVND (reference sequence). The CDR3 has 17 amino acids. V gave up 8 bases and J gave up 3 bases; unmatched junction bases: 9. As DNA, the CDR3 is TGTGCCAGTTCGGGACTAGCGGGGGGGCCGGTGGAAGAGACCCAGTACTTC. It is translated as CASSGLAGGPVEETQYF. The full variable domain, with the rest looked up from reference TRBV19 and TRBJ2-5, is DGGITQSPKYLFRKEGQNVTLSCEQNLNHDAMYWYRQDPGQGLRLIYYSQIVNDFQKGDIAEGYSVSREKKESFPLTVTSAQKNPTAFYLCASSGLAGGPVEETQYFGPGTRLLVL.

The V call is TRBV9, the J call TRBJ2-1; TRBD1 matches 7 bases. CDR1 SGDLS and CDR2 YYNGEE come from the germline V gene. Trimming removed 0 bases from V and 5 bases from J; junction bases left unmatched: 5. There are 15 residues in the CDR3. The CDR3 sequence: CASSVGQGADNEQFF. In nucleotides, the CDR3 is TGTGCCAGCAGCGTAGGACAGGGAGCCGACAATGAGCAGTTCTTC.

This chain joins TRBV28 and TRBJ1-5; tentative D call: TRBD1 (5 bases). V was shortened by 6 bases and J by 4 bases, with 13 bases between the two germline ends. The CDR3 is 14 amino acids. Looked up from germline, CDR1 is MDHEN and CDR2 is SYDVKM. CDR3 residues: CASRGGLRNQPQHF. CDR3 in DNA: TGTGCCAGCAGGGGGGGACTCAGGAATCAGCCCCAGCATTTT.

The chain carries TRBV19 and TRBJ1-5; 9 nucleotides match TRBD1. The ends lost 6 bases at V and 7 bases at J; junction bases unmatched: 10. CDR1 and CDR2 (germline): LNHDA, SQIVND (reference sequence). CDR3 length: 15 residues. The CDR3 bases are TGTGCCAGTAGGTCAGACAGGGGGAGAAAGCAGCCCCAGCATTTT. Translation: CASRSDRGRKQPQHF.

This rearrangement joins TRBV6-5 to TRBJ1-6, with 9 positions matching TRBD1. The germline gives CDR1 MNHEY, CDR2 SVGAGI. Losses at the gene ends were 5 bases for V and 10 bases for J; bases not matched to a gene: 6. The CDR3 has 14 amino acids. CDR3 bases: TGTGCCAGCAGTCTATGGACAGGGGAATCACCCCTCCACTTT. This encodes CASSLWTGESPLHF.

The chain employs TRBV11-2 and TRBJ1-4; 10 bases map to TRBD1. The V segment lost 6 bases and the J segment 7 bases; nucleotides outside the gene matches: 5. The CDR3 sequence is 14 residues long. CDR1 is SGHAT, CDR2 FQNNGV, per germline. CDR3: CASRLGQGFEKLFF. The CDR3 region has the DNA TGTGCCAGCAGGTTGGGACAGGGGTTTGAAAAACTGTTTTTT.

The genes are TRBV29-1 and TRBJ1-1; D gene ambiguous. The CDR3 totals 14 residues. From germline, CDR1 is SQVTM and CDR2 ANQGSEA. The V end lost 1 base, the J end lost 5 bases, and 14 bases lay between the germline ends. The CDR3 here is CSVEVAGLRTEAFF. In DNA form, the CDR3 reads TGCAGCGTTGAAGTGGCAGGCCTCAGGACTGAAGCTTTCTTT. Variable domain in full (rest from reference TRBV29-1 and TRBJ1-1): SAVISQKPSRDICQRGTSLTIQCQVDSQVTMMFWYRQQPGQSLTLIATANQGSEATYESGFVIDKFPISRPNLTFSTLTVSNMSPEDSSIYLCSVEVAGLRTEAFFGQGTRLTVV.

The chain recombines TRBV9 with TRBJ2-5; 8 bases map to TRBD1. The CDR3 contains 16 residues. The V segment lost 0 bases and the J segment 2 bases; nucleotides outside the gene matches: 6. Per germline, CDR1 SGDLS and CDR2 YYNGEE. This CDR3 reads CASSVDSTGAQETQYF. In nucleotides, the CDR3 is TGTGCCAGCAGCGTAGACTCGACAGGGGCGCAAGAGACCCAGTACTTC.

The chain combines TRBV7-2 with TRBJ2-3; perhaps TRBD2 as D (6 bases). This CDR3 spans 18 amino acids. V was shortened by 5 bases and J by 2 bases, with 23 bases between the two germline ends. From germline, CDR1 is SGHTA and CDR2 FQGNSA. The CDR3 DNA reads as TGTGCCAGCAGCGTCCCGGATGATTTGCGGGACGACACAGATACGCAGTATTTT. Protein: CASSVPDDLRDDTDTQYF.

The rearrangement links TRBV7-9 to TRBJ2-2, with D possibly being TRBD2 (6 bases). V shed 4 bases and J shed 2 bases, with 14 bases lying between them. The CDR3 has 16 amino acids. CDR1 and CDR2 (germline): SEHNR, FQNEAQ (reference sequence). CDR3 protein: CASSSNMGGNTGELFF. DNA of the CDR3: TGTGCCAGCAGCTCAAACATGGGAGGAAACACCGGGGAGCTGTTTTTT.

This chain connects TRBV11-3 to TRBJ2-3, with D possibly being TRBD2 (5 bases). Germline CDR1 reads SGHNT; CDR2 reads YENEEA. The CDR3 is made up of 12 amino acids. V gave up 5 bases and J gave up 4 bases, with 7 bases separating them. CDR3 region: CASSRGPDTQYF. The CDR3, as DNA: TGTGCCAGCAGCCGCGGGCCAGATACGCAGTATTTT.

V usage is TRBV28 and J usage is TRBJ1-5, with D possibly being TRBD1 (6 bases). V was cut by 1 base and J by 7 bases, with 14 bases left in between. Germline lookup yields CDR1 MDHEN and CDR2 SYDVKM. The CDR3 sequence is 15 residues long. This chain's CDR3 is CASSLSGGQGQPQHF. The DNA of the CDR3 is TGTGCCAGCAGTTTATCGGGGGGCCAGGGGCAGCCCCAGCATTTT.

The V and J genes are TRBV5-1 and TRBJ1-6; TRBD1 aligns across 7 bases. The CDR3 is 14 residues long. CDR1 is SGHRS, CDR2 YFSETQ, per germline. J gave up 7 bases and V 4 bases, and 5 bases lay outside the gene matches. As DNA, the CDR3 is TGCGCCAGCAGCCCTGGGACAGAGAATTCACCCCTCCACTTT. This codes for CASSPGTENSPLHF.

The chain joins TRBV27 to TRBJ2-2; D remains unclear. Germline lookup yields CDR1 MNHEY and CDR2 SMNVEV (reference sequence). The CDR3 runs to 13 residues. Trimming removed 2 bases at V and 7 bases at J, with 8 bases between. Here the CDR3 DNA reads TGTGCCAGCAGTTTAAGCCTCGGCGGGGAGCTGTTTTTT. Its translation: CASSLSLGGELFF.

V and J are TRBV18 and TRBJ1-1, with a possible D match to TRBD1 (5 bases). Germline CDR1 is KGHSH and CDR2 is LQKENI. Trimming removed 3 bases from V and 5 bases from J, with 13 bases in between. The CDR3 is made up of 14 amino acids. The CDR3 DNA sequence: TGTGCCAGCTCACCGATGAGGGGAGGGACTGAAGCTTTCTTT. Its protein product is CASSPMRGGTEAFF.

The V call is TRBV19, the J call TRBJ1-5; a possible D gene is TRBD1 (5 bases). This CDR3 comprises 15 residues. Germline loops: CDR1 LNHDA, CDR2 SQIVND (reference sequence). V was pared by 6 bases and J by 0 bases, with 12 bases between. This CDR3 reads CASRIQGNSNQPQHF. As DNA, the CDR3 is TGTGCCAGTAGGATTCAGGGCAATAGCAATCAGCCCCAGCATTTT.

The rearrangement joins TRBV19 to TRBJ2-1; 15 nucleotides line up with TRBD2. This CDR3 is 19 amino acids long. V shed 0 bases and J 8 bases; nucleotides not matched to a gene: 11. Germline V gene sequence: CDR1 LNHDA, CDR2 SQIVND (reference sequence). For the CDR3, the DNA is TGTGCCAGTAGTATAGAGACTCCGGGACTAGCGGGAGGTATACATGAGCAGTTCTTC. Protein product: CASSIETPGLAGGIHEQFF. Full variable domain (outside the CDR3, taken from reference TRBV19 and TRBJ2-1): DGGITQSPKYLFRKEGQNVTLSCEQNLNHDAMYWYRQDPGQGLRLIYYSQIVNDFQKGDIAEGYSVSREKKESFPLTVTSAQKNPTAFYLCASSIETPGLAGGIHEQFFGPGTRLTVL.

V gene TRBV6-5 combines with J gene TRBJ2-7, with a weak D call TRBD1 (6 bases). Trimming removed 0 bases at V and 3 bases at J, with 12 bases between. Germline V gives CDR1 MNHEY, CDR2 SVGAGI. The CDR3 contains 15 residues. The CDR3 nucleotides read TGTGCCAGCAGTTACTCAACAGGGTTGGTCTACGAGCAGTACTTC. Translating it yields CASSYSTGLVYEQYF.

The gene calls are TRBV13 and TRBJ2-5; 7 bases fit TRBD1. Germline V lookup: CDR1 PRHDT, CDR2 FYEKMQ (reference sequence). This CDR3 has 14 amino acids. V was pared by 4 bases and J by 1 base, with 3 bases of the junction left unmatched. CDR3 sequence: CASSSRDSQETQYF. The CDR3 coding sequence is TGTGCCAGCAGCTCCCGGGACAGCCAAGAGACCCAGTACTTC.